This TCR beta chain was identified in a study of T-cell reconstitution after alpha-beta-depleted transplantation in children (dated by TCRdb to about 2016). Regarding the study in general: Using TCR repertoire profiling, the study quantitatively followed how T-cell immune reconstitution unfolded in children after TCRalphabeta/CD19-depleted allogeneic hematopoietic cell transplantation.

This clonotype was counted a few times. Its antigen is currently not known. No base qualities exist here, and no much larger clone lies one base off it. The V end loses 5 bases and the J end loses 4 bases, and a stretch of 14 bases separates them. Based on the germline V gene, the CDR1 and CDR2 sequences are SGHTA and FQGNSA. The CDR3 holds 14 amino acids from the cysteine to the phenylalanine. The CDR3 DNA has 42 bases and is translated from base 1. To prepare the library, PCR was applied. The reads were generated on an Illumina HiSeq 2500. Molecular barcoding was employed in the preparation of TCR libraries, with unique molecular identifiers being used to normalize TCRbeta repertoire quantification. TCRdb redid the processing of the public reads, applying fastp at Q25 and MiXCR, and retained in-frame beta chains. Each entry is one CDR3 protein sequence, shown with its most common DNA and genes. In this sample the table shows about 640,000 distinct CDR3 sequences, 15% to 20% of which occur a single time. Approximately 1% of the sample goes to the ten largest clones.

The material was PBMCs from the stem cell graft donor, obtained from the stem cell graft. The receptor was isolated from a human donor who donated a stem cell graft to a child with acute myeloid leukemia. Here the chain combines TRBV7-2 and TRBJ1-2, and perhaps TRBD1 as D gene, on 6 matching bases. The CDR3 has the sequence CASSPKDRFYGYTF. The nucleotide sequence is TGTGCCAGCAGCCCCAAGGACAGATTCTATGGCTACACCTTC.